This T cell receptor beta chain is drawn from a study of T cell responses to AZD1222 COVID-19 vaccine. Study findings and constraints: Sampling that yielded the repertoires occurred only after the peak T cell response.

The protocol was immunoSEQ multiplex PCR, while the TCRdb copy is restricted to in-frame clones and leaves out a portion. The table shows approximately 130,000 clones, with about 82% occurring only once. Notes on this clone: Its specificity is not known.

Trimming removed 0 bases from V and 8 bases from J; junction bases left unmatched: 3. The germline V gene encodes CDR1 KGHSH and CDR2 LQKENI. The CDR3 length is 15 residues. The V call is TRBV18, the J call TRBJ1-6; 8 bases map to TRBD1. The clonotype comes from an adult who received the MenACWY meningococcal vaccine as a control. Material: peripheral blood, obtained 28 days after the second dose of the MenACWY control vaccine. CDR3 in amino acids: CASSPPGTGDSPLHF. CDR3 nucleotide sequence: TGTGCCAGCTCACCACCCGGGACAGGAGATTCACCCCTCCACTTT.